This T cell receptor (beta chain) appears in the sequencing data of a study of CD8 T cells in cerebrospinal fluid in Alzheimer's disease. Profiling of CSF cells used 10X single-cell V(D)J plus 5' expression. TCRdb re-called the 10x single-cell sequencing reads; every CDR3 protein appears as one record, without DNA. This table holds 1,000 to 1,500 distinct CDR3 sequences. No participant had an acute infectious disease, and all were physically fit. Frequency places this clonotype as large. Its antigen is undetermined. Study-level results: Alzheimer's patients were not enriched for EBV-specific clones, which were not the most expanded. Patients with mild cognitive impairment or Alzheimer's disease had a larger top CSF clone percentage than controls.

The source material was cerebrospinal fluid. This TCR was sampled from a human donor with Alzheimer's disease.

CDR3 amino acids: CSARTGGTEAFF. The chain combines TRBV20-1 with TRBJ1-1; with no DNA, the TCRdb D assignment of TRBD1 cannot be verified. CDR1 and CDR2 from the germline V gene are DFQATT and SNEGSKA (reference sequence). The length of the CDR3 is 12 residues.